Here is one T cell receptor (beta chain) with its context. This clone showed up just a few times. Its antigen has not been determined. No quality values exist for individual bases; no much larger clone is one base distant. The CDR3 regions of human TCRbeta chains were analyzed by immunosequencing. The published analysis was carried out like this. Repertoire TCRs were checked for matches against a reference library of SARS-CoV-2-specific TCRs that had been generated using the MIRA antigen-specificity platform. Breadth meant the fraction of unique TCRs that were SARS-CoV-2-associated, whereas depth meant the fraction of total T cells that were SARS-CoV-2-associated. Using the MIRA data, each spike-specific TCR was mapped to the spike region that the TCR reacts to and placed in a CD4 or CD8 class. Log10-transformed breadth and depth values were compared by one-way ANOVA with Sidak's multiple comparisons tests. TCRdb obtained this table from immuneACCESS and retained in-frame rearrangements with V and J assigned. These tables miss some clones; where compared with another copy, unresolved V genes account for less than half of the shortfall, and the remainder is unexplained. That table furnishes V, J and clone size, whereas the DNA furnished D and trimming. Across this sample there are about 82,000 clones, with under 90% seen only once. The leading ten clones occupy about 1.3% of the sample.

These data come from a study of T cell responses to AZD1222 COVID-19 vaccine (TCRdb year 2021). Study-level background: TCR sequencing was performed for 233 trial participants, of whom around 200 were given two doses of AZD1222 and 26 were given two doses of MenACWY control vaccine. Trial participants were enrolled into age subgroups of 18-55, 56-69 and 70-plus years, which contained about 150, 28 and 57 TCR-sequenced participants, respectively.

Findings and caveats that apply to the study as a whole: In the small 56-69-year group, the increase in depth fell short of significance, most likely because of low power. The whole spike protein was spanned by vaccine-associated CD4 TCRs, and dominant responses were seen in regions 160-218 and 743-854. Conclusions about previously exposed vaccinees are limited, since just 5 or 6 AZD1222 recipients were seropositive for SARS-CoV-2 at baseline. Spike-specific TCR breadth and depth rose significantly after two AZD1222 doses compared with day 0 and with MenACWY recipients. Most participants were white British and females outnumbered males, and the authors suggested that clonal diversity may have been underestimated. Reportedly, almost half of the unique spike-specific TCRs recognized epitopes lying outside the regions that are mutated in the B.1.351 and B.1.1.7 variants. No day 14 peak-response samples were available, so repertoires were characterized only after the peak T cell response.

This sample's time point label indicates: about 28 days (+/-7) after the second vaccine dose. AZD1222 recipients with second doses at about 4 weeks or about 12 weeks were pooled, because spike-specific TCR depth and breadth did not differ between schedules. The vaccinee samples were drawn from two UK trials, COV001 and COV002, one of which was a single-blind randomized controlled phase 2/3 trial testing AZD1222 (ChAdOx1 nCoV-19) in healthy adults. For TCRbeta chain sequencing, PBMC samples from trial participants were taken at day 0 and at day 28 after the second dose. Sequencing used peripheral blood, obtained 28 days after the second AZD1222 dose. This clonotype originated in an adult who received the AZD1222 COVID-19 vaccine.

This receptor has the CDR3 CASSPTGTSGRDTQYF. The DNA sequence is TGCGCCAGCAGCCCAACCGGGACTAGCGGGAGGGATACGCAGTATTTT. The chain uses TRBV4-3 and TRBJ2-3, with 15 middle bases fitting TRBD2. V is cut back by 4 bases and J by 6 bases, with 5 bases in the junction unmatched. For CDR1 and CDR2, the germline V gene lists LGHNA and YSLEER. The CDR3 holds 16 amino acids from the cysteine to the phenylalanine. This entry keeps only the CDR3 DNA: 48 bases, framed from base 1.